This is a list of T cell receptor beta chains from one sample in a study of shared clonotypes between healthy human individuals. Method: immunoSEQ multiplex PCR; TCRdb's copy keeps in-frame clones and lacks some. Altogether about 2,200,000 clones are present, approximately 94% being singletons, with the ten largest covering over 1.5%. The specimen was naive CD8+ T cells from PBMCs. These receptors all come from a man aged 18 to 29 in good health. Some clones in this sample may be carry-over from other donors' samples. Each CDR3 is given with its conserved first and last residue. The order of the fields is J gene, D gene, V gene, CDR3 DNA, CDR3 protein. The D gene is left open where the match is weak.

j_gene: TRBJ2-3
d_gene: TRBD2
v_gene: TRBV15
CDR3nt: TGTGCCACCAGCATTCGGCTAGCGGCCTACTCTAGCACAGATACGCAGTATTTT
CDR3aa: CATSIRLAAYSSTDTQYF

j_gene: TRBJ1-1
d_gene: .
v_gene: TRBV6-5
CDR3nt: TGTGCCAGCAGCTTAACTCTCGCGTTCGCTGAAGCTTTCTTT
CDR3aa: CASSLTLAFAEAFF

j_gene: TRBJ2-7
d_gene: .
v_gene: TRBV6-5
CDR3nt: TGTGCCAGCCGGGACGACTCCTACGAGCAGTACTTC
CDR3aa: CASRDDSYEQYF

j_gene: TRBJ2-1
d_gene: .
v_gene: TRBV19
CDR3nt: TGTGCCAGTAGTATTGAAGCGGGCCTGCAGCTCTCCTACAATGAGCAGTTCTTC
CDR3aa: CASSIEAGLQLSYNEQFF

j_gene: TRBJ2-7
d_gene: TRBD1
v_gene: TRBV6-5
CDR3nt: TGTGCCAGCAGTTATTCGACAGGGGAAAGACCCTACGAGCAGTACTTC
CDR3aa: CASSYSTGERPYEQYF

j_gene: TRBJ1-4
d_gene: .
v_gene: TRBV9
CDR3nt: TGTGCCAGCAGCGTCCTCGGGACCGGTGAAAAACTGTTTTTT
CDR3aa: CASSVLGTGEKLFF

j_gene: TRBJ2-6
d_gene: .
v_gene: TRBV9
CDR3nt: TGTGCCAGCAGCGTCCGGGACAAACTGGCCGGGGCCAACGTCCTGACTTTC
CDR3aa: CASSVRDKLAGANVLTF

j_gene: TRBJ1-4
d_gene: .
v_gene: TRBV10-3
CDR3nt: TGTGCCATCAGTGAGTCGGGGACCTTTTGGTTT
CDR3aa: CAISESGTFWF

j_gene: TRBJ1-2
d_gene: .
v_gene: TRBV28
CDR3nt: TGTGCCAGCAGTTTTATGGGGGCTTCGGGCTACACCTTC
CDR3aa: CASSFMGASGYTF

j_gene: TRBJ1-2
d_gene: .
v_gene: TRBV15
CDR3nt: TGTGCCACCAGCAGAGATGGGGACAACCTTCCATTGGGGTATGGCTACACCTTC
CDR3aa: CATSRDGDNLPLGYGYTF